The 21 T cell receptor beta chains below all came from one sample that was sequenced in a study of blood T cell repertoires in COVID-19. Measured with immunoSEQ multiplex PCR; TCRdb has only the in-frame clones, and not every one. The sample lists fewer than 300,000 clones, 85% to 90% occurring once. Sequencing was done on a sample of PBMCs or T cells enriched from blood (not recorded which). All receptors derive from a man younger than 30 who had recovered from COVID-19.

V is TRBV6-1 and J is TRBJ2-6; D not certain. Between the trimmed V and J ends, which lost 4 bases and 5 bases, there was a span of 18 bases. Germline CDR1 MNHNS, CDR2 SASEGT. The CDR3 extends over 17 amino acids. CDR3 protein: CASSGPGPILRANVLTF. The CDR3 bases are TGTGCCAGCAGTGGTCCGGGTCCCATCCTAAGGGCCAACGTCCTGACTTTC.

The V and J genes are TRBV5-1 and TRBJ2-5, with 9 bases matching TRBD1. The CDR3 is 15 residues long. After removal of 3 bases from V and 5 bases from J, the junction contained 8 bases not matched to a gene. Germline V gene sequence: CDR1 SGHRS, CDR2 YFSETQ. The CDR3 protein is CASSSGGTGRETQYF. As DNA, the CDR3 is TGCGCCAGCAGCTCCGGGGGGACAGGGAGGGAGACCCAGTACTTC.

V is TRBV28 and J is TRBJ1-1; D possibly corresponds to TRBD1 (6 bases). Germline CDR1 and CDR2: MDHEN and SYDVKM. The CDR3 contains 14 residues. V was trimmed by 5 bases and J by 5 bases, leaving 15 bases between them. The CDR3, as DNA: TGTGCCAGCAGTCTAAGGGGGATTCTTACTGAAGCTTTCTTT. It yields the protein CASSLRGILTEAFF.

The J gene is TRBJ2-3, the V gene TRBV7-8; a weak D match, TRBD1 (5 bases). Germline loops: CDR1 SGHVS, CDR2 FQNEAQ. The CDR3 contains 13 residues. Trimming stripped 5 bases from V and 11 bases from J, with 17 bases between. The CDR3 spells CASSPPGFTGQYF. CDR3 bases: TGTGCCAGCAGCCCCCCTGGGTTTACAGGGCAGTATTTT.

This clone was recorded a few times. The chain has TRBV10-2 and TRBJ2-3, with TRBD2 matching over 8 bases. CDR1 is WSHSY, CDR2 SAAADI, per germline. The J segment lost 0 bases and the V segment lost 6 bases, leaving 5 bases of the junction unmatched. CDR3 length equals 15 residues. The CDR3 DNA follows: TGCGCCAGCAGGAGACTAGCGACGAGCACAGATACGCAGTATTTT. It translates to CASRRLATSTDTQYF.

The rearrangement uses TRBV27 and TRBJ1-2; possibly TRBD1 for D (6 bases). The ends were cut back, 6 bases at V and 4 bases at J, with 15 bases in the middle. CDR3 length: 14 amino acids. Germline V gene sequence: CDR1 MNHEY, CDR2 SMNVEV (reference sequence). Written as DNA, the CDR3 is TGTGCCAGCAGAAAGACAGGCGCCGCCTATGGCTACACCTTC. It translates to CASRKTGAAYGYTF.

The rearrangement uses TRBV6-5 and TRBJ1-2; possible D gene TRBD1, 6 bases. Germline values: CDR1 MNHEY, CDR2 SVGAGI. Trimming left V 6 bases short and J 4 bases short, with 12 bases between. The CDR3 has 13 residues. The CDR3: CASSLGHSYGYTF. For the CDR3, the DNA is TGTGCCAGCAGCCTGGGACACAGCTATGGCTACACCTTC.

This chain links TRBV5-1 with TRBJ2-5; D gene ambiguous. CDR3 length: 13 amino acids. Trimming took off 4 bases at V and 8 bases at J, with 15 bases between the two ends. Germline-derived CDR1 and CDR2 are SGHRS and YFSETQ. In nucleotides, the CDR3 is TGCGCCAGCAGCACCCAAAATCTAGAAACCCAGTACTTC. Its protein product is CASSTQNLETQYF.

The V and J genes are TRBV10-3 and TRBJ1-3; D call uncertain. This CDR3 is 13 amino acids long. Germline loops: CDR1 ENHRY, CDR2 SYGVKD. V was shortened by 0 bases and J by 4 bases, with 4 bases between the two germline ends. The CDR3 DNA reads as TGTGCCATCAGTGAGTCGAGAGGAAACACCATATATTTT. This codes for CAISESRGNTIYF.

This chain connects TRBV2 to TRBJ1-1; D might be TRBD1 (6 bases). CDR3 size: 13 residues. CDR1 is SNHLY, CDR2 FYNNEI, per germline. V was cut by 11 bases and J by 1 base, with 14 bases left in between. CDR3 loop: CAVPRGQNTEAFF. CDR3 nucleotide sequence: TGTGCCGTCCCTCGGGGACAGAACACTGAAGCTTTCTTT. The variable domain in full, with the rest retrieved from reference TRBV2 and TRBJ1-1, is EPEVTQTPSHQVTQMGQEVILRCVPISNHLYFYWYRQILGQKVEFLVSFYNNEISEKSEIFDDQFSVERPDGSNFTLKIRSTKLEDSAMYFCAVPRGQNTEAFFGQGTRLTVV.

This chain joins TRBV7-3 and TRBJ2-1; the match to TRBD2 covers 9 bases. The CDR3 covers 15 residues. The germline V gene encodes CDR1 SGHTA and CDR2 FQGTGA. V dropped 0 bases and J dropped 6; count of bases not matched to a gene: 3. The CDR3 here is CASSLTGGRVNEQFF. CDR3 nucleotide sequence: TGTGCCAGCAGCTTAACTGGCGGGAGGGTCAATGAGCAGTTCTTC.

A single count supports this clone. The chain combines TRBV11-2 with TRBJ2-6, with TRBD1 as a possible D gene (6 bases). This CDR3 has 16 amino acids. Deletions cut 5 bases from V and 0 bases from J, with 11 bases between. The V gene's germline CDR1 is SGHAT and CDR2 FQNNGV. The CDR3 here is CASSGGLSSGANVLTF. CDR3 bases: TGTGCCAGCAGCGGGGGCTTGAGCTCTGGGGCCAACGTCCTGACTTTC.

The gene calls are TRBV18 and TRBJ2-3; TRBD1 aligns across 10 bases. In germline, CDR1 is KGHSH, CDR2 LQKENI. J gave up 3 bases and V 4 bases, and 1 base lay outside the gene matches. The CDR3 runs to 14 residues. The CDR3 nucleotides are TGTGCCAGCTCACGGGGACAGGGGACAGATACGCAGTATTTT. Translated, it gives CASSRGQGTDTQYF.

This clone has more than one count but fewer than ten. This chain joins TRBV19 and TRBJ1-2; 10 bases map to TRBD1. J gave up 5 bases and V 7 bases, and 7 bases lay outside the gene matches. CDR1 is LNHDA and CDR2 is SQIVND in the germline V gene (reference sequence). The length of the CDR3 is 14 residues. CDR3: CASTTGTGVYGYTF. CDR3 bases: TGTGCCAGTACCACCGGGACAGGGGTTTATGGCTACACCTTC.

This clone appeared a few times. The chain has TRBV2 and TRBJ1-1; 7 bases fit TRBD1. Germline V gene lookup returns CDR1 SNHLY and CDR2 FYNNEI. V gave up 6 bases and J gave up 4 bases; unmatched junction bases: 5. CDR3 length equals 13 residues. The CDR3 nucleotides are TGTGCCAGCAGCCCCCGACAGGGCACTGAAGCTTTCTTT. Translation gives CASSPRQGTEAFF.

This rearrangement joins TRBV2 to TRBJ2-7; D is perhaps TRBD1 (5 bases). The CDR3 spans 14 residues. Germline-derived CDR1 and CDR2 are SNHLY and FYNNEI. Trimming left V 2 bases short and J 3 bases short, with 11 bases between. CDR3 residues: CASSETGPLYEQYF. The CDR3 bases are TGTGCCAGCAGTGAAACAGGCCCCCTCTACGAGCAGTACTTC. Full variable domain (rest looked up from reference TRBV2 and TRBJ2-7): EPEVTQTPSHQVTQMGQEVILRCVPISNHLYFYWYRQILGQKVEFLVSFYNNEISEKSEIFDDQFSVERPDGSNFTLKIRSTKLEDSAMYFCASSETGPLYEQYFGPGTRLTVT.

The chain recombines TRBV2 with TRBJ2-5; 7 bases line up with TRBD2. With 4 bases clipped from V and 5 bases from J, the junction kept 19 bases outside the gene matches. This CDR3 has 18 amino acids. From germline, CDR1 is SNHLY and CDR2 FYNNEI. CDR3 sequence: CASSGRAGPGGLGETQYF. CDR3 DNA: TGTGCCAGCAGTGGACGGGCCGGCCCAGGTGGACTAGGGGAGACCCAGTACTTC.

Here the CDR3 reads CASSPGFTNTEAFF. The CDR3 DNA reads as TGTGCCAGCAGCCCAGGATTCACGAACACTGAAGCTTTCTTT. This chain uses TRBV7-9 with TRBJ1-1; D remains ambiguous. V lost 5 bases and J lost 1, with 11 bases in between. Germline V gene lookup returns CDR1 SEHNR and CDR2 FQNEAQ (reference sequence). CDR3 length equals 14 residues.

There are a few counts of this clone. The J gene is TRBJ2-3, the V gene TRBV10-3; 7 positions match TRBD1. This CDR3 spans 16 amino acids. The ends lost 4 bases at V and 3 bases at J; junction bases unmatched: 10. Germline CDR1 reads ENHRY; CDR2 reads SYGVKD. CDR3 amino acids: CAISAAAAGGTDTQYF. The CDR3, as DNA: TGTGCCATCAGTGCCGCAGCCGCAGGGGGTACAGATACGCAGTATTTT.

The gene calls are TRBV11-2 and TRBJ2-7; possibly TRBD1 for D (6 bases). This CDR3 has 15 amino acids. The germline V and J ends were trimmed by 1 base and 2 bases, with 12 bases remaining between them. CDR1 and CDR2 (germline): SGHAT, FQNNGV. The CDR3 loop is CASSLGAGVAYEQYF. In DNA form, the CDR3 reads TGTGCCAGCAGCTTAGGGGCAGGGGTAGCCTACGAGCAGTACTTC.

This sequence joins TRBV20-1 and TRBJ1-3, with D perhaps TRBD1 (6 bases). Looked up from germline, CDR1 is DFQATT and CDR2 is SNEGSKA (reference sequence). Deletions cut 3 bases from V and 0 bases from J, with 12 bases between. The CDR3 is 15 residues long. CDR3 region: CSASPTGSSGNTIYF. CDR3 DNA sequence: TGCAGTGCTAGTCCAACAGGGAGCTCTGGAAACACCATATATTTT.